This TCR beta chain is drawn from a study of CD8 T cells in Susac syndrome. Study overall: When blood was collected, patients with Susac syndrome were therapy-naive, were taking corticosteroids, or were receiving intravenous immunoglobulin alone.

This CDR3 spans 15 amino acids. Germline loops: CDR1 SGHRS, CDR2 YFSETQ. The V gene lost 4 bases and the J gene lost 6 bases, with 16 bases spanning the gap. Study findings and constraints: In Susac syndrome, the CD4+ T cell repertoires did not show clonal expansion.

Random hexamers primed reverse transcription of about 0.45 to 1 ug RNA. A single record per CDR3 protein comes from TCRdb applying MiXCR to the immunoSEQ multiplex PCR reads. The data show about 190,000 distinct CDR3 sequences, approximately 96% seen once. As for this clonotype: What it recognizes is unknown.

The specimen sequenced was CD4+ T cells from PBMCs. This chain connects TRBV5-1 to TRBJ2-2; D is perhaps TRBD2 (5 bases). The sequence was obtained from a human donor with Susac syndrome. This CDR3 is CASSHTGGRSGELFF. Written as DNA, the CDR3 is TGCGCCAGCAGCCATACCGGAGGACGGTCCGGGGAGCTGTTTTTT.